This section outlines one T cell receptor (beta chain) sequence together with its context. Its antigen remains unknown. The final CDR3 position lacks the conserved phenylalanine or tryptophan, pointing to a likely read error. The germline CDR1 and CDR2 sequences are SGHVS and FQNEAQ. The CDR3 is 13 residues long. Each CDR3 protein gets one entry after TCRdb re-called the reads with MiXCR. The repertoire holds 200,000 to 250,000 distinct CDR3 sequences, with roughly two fifths as singletons. The sample comes from a study of T cell repertoires in cytomegalovirus infection. This chain uses TRBV7-8 with TRBJ2-7; TRBD2 might be the D (5 bases). The receptor's source is a human donor in good health (CMV status not recorded). Some clones in this sample may be carry-over from other donors' samples. The sequencing used CD8+ T cells from cultured PBMCs, collected from culture after CMV antigen stimulation. DNA for the CDR3: TGTGCTAGCAGCCCGGAGGCGGCAGTCGTGCAGTACTTA. It specifies CASSPEAAVVQYL.